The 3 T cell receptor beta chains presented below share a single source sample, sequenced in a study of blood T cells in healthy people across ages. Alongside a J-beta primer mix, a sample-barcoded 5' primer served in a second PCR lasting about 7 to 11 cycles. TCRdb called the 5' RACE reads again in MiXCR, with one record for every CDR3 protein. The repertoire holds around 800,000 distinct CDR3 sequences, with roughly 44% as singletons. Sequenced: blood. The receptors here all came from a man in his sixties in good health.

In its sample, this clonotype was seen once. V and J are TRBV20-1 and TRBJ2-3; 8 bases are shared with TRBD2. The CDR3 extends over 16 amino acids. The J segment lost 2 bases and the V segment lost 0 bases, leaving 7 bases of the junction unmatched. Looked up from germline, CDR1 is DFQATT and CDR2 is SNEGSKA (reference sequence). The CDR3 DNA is TGCAGTGCTAGAGAAGGTATAGCGGGGCACACAGATACGCAGTATTTT. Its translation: CSAREGIAGHTDTQYF.

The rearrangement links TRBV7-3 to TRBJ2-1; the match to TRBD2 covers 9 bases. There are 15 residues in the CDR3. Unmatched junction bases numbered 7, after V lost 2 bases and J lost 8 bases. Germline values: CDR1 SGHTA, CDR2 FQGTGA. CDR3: CASSLEAGGRDEQFF. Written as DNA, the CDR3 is TGTGCCAGCAGCTTAGAGGCGGGGGGGCGGGATGAGCAGTTCTTC.

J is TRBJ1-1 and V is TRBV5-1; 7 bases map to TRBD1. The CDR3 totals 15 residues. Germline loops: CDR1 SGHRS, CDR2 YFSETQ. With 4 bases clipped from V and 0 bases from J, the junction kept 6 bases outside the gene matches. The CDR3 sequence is CASSKLQGMNTEAFF. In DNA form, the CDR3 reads TGCGCCAGCAGCAAGTTACAGGGGATGAACACTGAAGCTTTCTTT. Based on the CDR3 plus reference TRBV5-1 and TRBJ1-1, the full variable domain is KAGVTQTPRYLIKTRGQQVTLSCSPISGHRSVSWYQQTPGQGLQFLFEYFSETQRNKGNFPGRFSGRQFSNSRSEMNVSTLELGDSALYLCASSKLQGMNTEAFFGQGTRLTVV.